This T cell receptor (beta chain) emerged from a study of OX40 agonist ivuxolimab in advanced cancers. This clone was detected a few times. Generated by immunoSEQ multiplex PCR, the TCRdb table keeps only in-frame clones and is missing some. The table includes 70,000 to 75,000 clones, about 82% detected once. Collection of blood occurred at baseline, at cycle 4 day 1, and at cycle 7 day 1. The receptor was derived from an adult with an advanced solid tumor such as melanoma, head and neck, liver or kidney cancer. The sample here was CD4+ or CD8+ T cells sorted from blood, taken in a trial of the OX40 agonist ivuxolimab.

The CDR3 here is CASIRLQPRQRASGNTIYF. CDR3 sequence (DNA): TGTGCCAGCATACGTCTTCAACCTCGGCAGAGGGCGTCTGGAAACACCATATATTTT. The chain carries TRBV2 and TRBJ1-3; D uncertain. This CDR3 has 19 residues. Germline values: CDR1 SNHLY, CDR2 FYNNEI. The ends were cut back, 7 bases at V and 1 base at J, with 26 bases in the middle.